These T cell receptor beta chains were read from a single sample in a study of T cell changes during pregnancy in multiple sclerosis. TCRdb's table, derived via immunoSEQ multiplex PCR, lists solely in-frame clones and lacks some. The sample holds approximately 43,000 clones, 85% to 95% seen once. This specimen consisted of CD8+ T cells from peripheral blood mononuclear cells, obtained after pregnancy. The receptor set was obtained from a female donor with multiple sclerosis, enrolled in a pregnancy study. The CDR3 runs from the conserved cysteine through the conserved F or W. A D gene is named only where the DNA matches it firmly. Clone size is shown for a subset of rows, as once, few, many or a class of expanded clone.

v_call	clone_size	d_call	j_call	cdr3_nt	cdr3_aa
TRBV2	-	-	TRBJ2-7	TGTGCCAGCACGGTGAGCGACTCCTACGAGCAGTACTTC	CASTVSDSYEQYF
TRBV7-9	-	-	TRBJ1-1	TGTGCCATCATGCGTGGGGCAGGAGAGAACACTGAAGCTTTCTTT	CAIMRGAGENTEAFF
TRBV15	-	-	TRBJ1-1	TGTGCCACCAGCAGAGACTATCAGGGAAATGAAGCTTTCTTT	CATSRDYQGNEAFF
TRBV7-8	-	-	TRBJ1-1	TGTGCCAGCAGCCCCCCGGGACACTTGAACACTGAAGCTTTCTTT	CASSPPGHLNTEAFF
TRBV27	-	TRBD2	TRBJ2-1	TGTGCCAGCGGGGCGGGGGTTACCTACAATGAGCAGTTCTTC	CASGAGVTYNEQFF
TRBV6-4	-	TRBD1	TRBJ1-1	TGTGCCAGCAGTGACAGGACAGGGACTGAAGCTTTCTTT	CASSDRTGTEAFF
TRBV27	few	TRBD2	TRBJ2-7	TGTGCCAGCAGTTTTAGCGGGAGACCCTACGAGCAGTACTTC	CASSFSGRPYEQYF
TRBV7-9	-	TRBD2	TRBJ2-7	TGTGCCAGCAGCTACCCTAGCGGAACCCCGAACTACGAGCAGTACTTC	CASSYPSGTPNYEQYF
TRBV27	-	TRBD2	TRBJ2-3	TGTGCCAGCAGTTTAACTCGGACTAGCGGGAGGGGCACAGATACGCAGTATTTT	CASSLTRTSGRGTDTQYF
TRBV6-1	-	-	TRBJ1-1	TGTGCCAGCAGTGATTCGACAGTCAGGAACACTGAAGCTTTCTTT	CASSDSTVRNTEAFF
TRBV9	-	-	TRBJ2-3	TGTGCCAGCAGCGTAGAGGGGGATTGGGCAGATACGCAGTATTTT	CASSVEGDWADTQYF
TRBV5-4	-	-	TRBJ2-7	TGTGCCAGCAGCTTGGTCGTGTCGGACGAGCAGTACTTC	CASSLVVSDEQYF
TRBV11-2	-	TRBD1	TRBJ2-1	TGTGCCAGCAGCTTACCGACAGGGGTCAACAATGAGCAGTTCTTC	CASSLPTGVNNEQFF
TRBV4-3	-	TRBD1	TRBJ1-1	TGCGCCAGCAGCCAAGTGAGACAGGGTCCTCTAGGCACTGAAGCTTTCTTT	CASSQVRQGPLGTEAFF
TRBV21-1	-	-	TRBJ2-1	TGTGCCAGCAGCAAAGGGCTACCAGGGAAGGTGCAGTTCTTC	CASSKGLPGKVQFF
TRBV2	medium-sized	TRBD1	TRBJ1-5	TGTGCCAGCAGTGGGGGACAGGTTTCCCCCTCGGCCCAGCATTTT	CASSGGQVSPSAQHF
TRBV5-1	-	TRBD1	TRBJ1-5	TGCGCCAGCAGCTTGGGGCCACAGGGGGCAATCAATCAGCCCCAGCATTTT	CASSLGPQGAINQPQHF
TRBV4-1	-	-	TRBJ2-7	TGCGCCAGCAGCCAAACCCGCGGCTCCGGCGAGCAGTACTTC	CASSQTRGSGEQYF
TRBV19	-	-	TRBJ2-1	TGTGCCAGTAGTATTTGGGGCGCCTACAATGAGCAGTTCTTC	CASSIWGAYNEQFF
TRBV7-9	-	TRBD1	TRBJ1-1	TGTGCCAGCAGCTCCCGGGACAGGGGGAAATTGAACACTGAAGCTTTCTTT	CASSSRDRGKLNTEAFF
TRBV27	-	-	TRBJ2-7	TGTGCCAGCAGTCTGGGGACATTCAGCGAGCAGTACTTC	CASSLGTFSEQYF
TRBV10-2	-	-	TRBJ2-7	TGCGCCAGCAGCCCCTTCAGGAAGCACACCTACGAGCAGTACTTC	CASSPFRKHTYEQYF
TRBV7-9	-	TRBD1	TRBJ2-7	TGTGCCAGCAGCCCCTCAGGACAGGGTACCTACGAGCAGTACTTC	CASSPSGQGTYEQYF
TRBV2	-	-	TRBJ2-2	TGTGCCAGGGAGGGACAGTCGGTCGGGGAGCTGTTTTTT	CAREGQSVGELFF
TRBV29-1	-	-	TRBJ2-2	TGCAGCGCAACAGGGCGGACCGGGGAGCTGTTTTTT	CSATGRTGELFF
TRBV7-9	-	TRBD1	TRBJ1-1	TGTGCCAGCAGCGGGCCGGGACAGGGTGAAGCTTTCTTT	CASSGPGQGEAFF
TRBV28	once	TRBD1	TRBJ1-5	TGTGCCAGCAGTTCCGGGACAGGGGTTAATCAGCCCCAGCATTTT	CASSSGTGVNQPQHF
TRBV25-1	once	-	TRBJ1-1	TGTGCCAGCAGTGACACTATGAACACTGAAGCTTTCTTT	CASSDTMNTEAFF
TRBV19	few	TRBD1	TRBJ1-1	TGTGCCAGTAGTATCGCTCCTGGACAGGGAGGGATTAGTGAAGCTTTCTTT	CASSIAPGQGGISEAFF
TRBV9	-	-	TRBJ1-1	TGTGCCAGCAGCGTAGAACGGTCGAACACTGAAGCTTTCTTT	CASSVERSNTEAFF
TRBV6-5	-	-	TRBJ2-7	TGTGCCAGTTCTGGAGGGGCGGGCGAGCAGTACTTC	CASSGGAGEQYF
TRBV7-2	-	TRBD2	TRBJ2-7	TGTGCCAGCGGATCTAGCGGGGTGAGCTACGAGCAGTACTTC	CASGSSGVSYEQYF
TRBV14	-	TRBD1	TRBJ1-1	TGTGCCAGCAGAGGACAGGGGGACGCTGAAGCTTTCTTT	CASRGQGDAEAFF
TRBV7-9	-	-	TRBJ1-2	TGTGCCAGCAGCTTTCTTGGGAGTAACTATGGCTACACCTTC	CASSFLGSNYGYTF
TRBV30	-	TRBD1	TRBJ2-7	TGTGCCTGGGGGGCAGGGGGCGTCTACGAGCAGTACTTC	CAWGAGGVYEQYF
TRBV2	-	-	TRBJ2-7	TGTGCCAGCAGGGACAGCCGGTTAAGCTCCTACGAGCAGTACTTC	CASRDSRLSSYEQYF
TRBV2	-	-	TRBJ1-6	TGTGCCAGCAGTGGGTCTCTGCGTACCTATAATTCACCCCTCCACTTT	CASSGSLRTYNSPLHF
TRBV7-3	-	-	TRBJ2-1	TGTGCCAGCAGCTTATTCGGGGGGCAGAGGATCAGGGACAATGAGCAGTTCTTC	CASSLFGGQRIRDNEQFF
TRBV15	once	-	TRBJ2-1	TGTGCCACCAGCAGAGAGGCGCTGAGCGATGAGCAGTTCTTC	CATSREALSDEQFF
TRBV7-2	-	TRBD1	TRBJ2-1	TGTGCCAGCAGCTTAGTCCCAACGGCAGGGGGCTACAATGAGCAGTTCTTC	CASSLVPTAGGYNEQFF
TRBV19	-	-	TRBJ2-7	TGTGCCAGTACCCCCACCCTTAGAAGAGACGAGCAGTACTTC	CASTPTLRRDEQYF
TRBV28	medium-sized	-	TRBJ2-7	TGTGCCAGCAGTACAGGGATAGCTTCGTGGGGCGAGCAGTACTTC	CASSTGIASWGEQYF
TRBV2	once	TRBD2	TRBJ2-1	TGTGCCAGCAGCGGGGGGGCGGGAAGCAATGAGCAGTTCTTC	CASSGGAGSNEQFF
TRBV9	-	-	TRBJ2-5	TGTGCCAGCAGCGCGAGGGGGGCGCGGGGGCTTGAGACCCAGTACTTC	CASSARGARGLETQYF
TRBV10-1	-	TRBD2	TRBJ2-1	TGCGCCAGCAGTGAGACTAGCGGGGAGCAGTTCTTC	CASSETSGEQFF
TRBV5-1	-	-	TRBJ2-7	TGCGCCAGCAGCTTGTCGGGAGCCTACGAGCAGTACTTC	CASSLSGAYEQYF
TRBV27	-	-	TRBJ1-4	TGTGCCAGCAGTTTATGGGGCAATGCTAATGAAAAACTGTTTTTT	CASSLWGNANEKLFF
TRBV7-8	medium-sized	-	TRBJ1-5	TGTGCCAGCAGCTTCTCCGGGTTGAACAGCAATCAGCCCCAGCATTTT	CASSFSGLNSNQPQHF
TRBV6-5	-	TRBD1	TRBJ2-7	TGTGCCAGCAGTTACCGGGACAGTTTCCCCTACGAGCAGTACTTC	CASSYRDSFPYEQYF
TRBV28	-	TRBD2	TRBJ2-7	TGTGCCAGCAGTTCGGCCCCCGGGACTAGCGGTTCCTACGAGCAGTACTTC	CASSSAPGTSGSYEQYF
TRBV7-6	-	-	TRBJ2-3	TGTGCCAGCAGCCCCCTACTAGGCCTACTCACAGATACGCAGTATTTT	CASSPLLGLLTDTQYF
TRBV4-1	-	TRBD2	TRBJ2-3	TGCGCCAGCAGCCATCCCCGGGAGGGCCAACACCGAGGAGATACGCAGTATTTT	CASSHPREGQHRGDTQYF
TRBV29-1	-	TRBD2	TRBJ2-7	TGCAGCGGGACTAGCGGGGGGGCATACGAGCAGTACTTC	CSGTSGGAYEQYF
TRBV10-3	-	TRBD1	TRBJ1-2	TGTGCCATCAGCGGGGGGGGGACAGAAGTCTATGGCTACACCTTC	CAISGGGTEVYGYTF
TRBV27	once	-	TRBJ2-1	TGTGCCAGCAGTTTAGTGCGGGAAAATAATGAGCAGTTCTTC	CASSLVRENNEQFF